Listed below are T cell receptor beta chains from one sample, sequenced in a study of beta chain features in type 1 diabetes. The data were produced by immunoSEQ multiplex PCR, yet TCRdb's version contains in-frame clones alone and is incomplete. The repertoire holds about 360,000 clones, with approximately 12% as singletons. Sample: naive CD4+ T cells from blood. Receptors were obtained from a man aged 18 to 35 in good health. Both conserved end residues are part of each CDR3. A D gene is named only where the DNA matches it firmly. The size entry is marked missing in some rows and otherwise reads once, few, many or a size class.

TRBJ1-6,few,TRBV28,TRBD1,TGTGCCAGCTGGACAGGGTTTAATTCACCCCTCCACTTT,CASWTGFNSPLHF
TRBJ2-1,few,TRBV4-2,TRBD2,TGTGCCAGCAGCCTCAATAGCGGGGGGGCCGCGTACAATGAGCAGTTCTTC,CASSLNSGGAAYNEQFF
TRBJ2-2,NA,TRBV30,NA,TGTGCCTGGAGACTTTACACCGGGGAGCTGTTTTTT,CAWRLYTGELFF
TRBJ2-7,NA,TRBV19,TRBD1,TGTGCCAGTAGCCGGACAGGGCCCCACGAGCAGTACTTC,CASSRTGPHEQYF
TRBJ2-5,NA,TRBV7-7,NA,TGTGCTAGCAGCTTAGATGCAGGACAACAAGAGACCCAGTACTTC,CASSLDAGQQETQYF
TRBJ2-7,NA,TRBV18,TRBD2,TGTGCCAGCTCACAAGAGCGGGGCAGCTACGAGCAGTACTTC,CASSQERGSYEQYF
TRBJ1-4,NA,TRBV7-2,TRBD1,TGTGCCAGCAGCCCAAACACGGGACAGGGTCAAAAACTGTTTTTT,CASSPNTGQGQKLFF
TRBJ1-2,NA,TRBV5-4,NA,TGTGCCAGCAGCCTTCGGGGGGGCGGCGGCTATGGCTACACCTTC,CASSLRGGGGYGYTF
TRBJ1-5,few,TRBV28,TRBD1,TGTGCCAGCAGTTTATCGGACAGGGGGAACCAGCCCCAGCATTTT,CASSLSDRGNQPQHF
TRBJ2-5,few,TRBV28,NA,TGTGCCAGCAGTATCCGTCGAGAGACCCAGTACTTC,CASSIRRETQYF
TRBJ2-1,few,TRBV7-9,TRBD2,TGTGCCAGCAGCTCCCGACTAGCGGGGGGGCGTCGTAGGAATGAGCAGTTCTTC,CASSSRLAGGRRRNEQFF
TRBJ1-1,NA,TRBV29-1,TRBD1,TGCAGCGTGGTCCTTACGGGACAGCACAACACTGAAGCTTTCTTT,CSVVLTGQHNTEAFF
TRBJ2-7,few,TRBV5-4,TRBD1,TGTGCCAGCAGCCTGCGACAGGGGCCCTACGAGCAGTACTTC,CASSLRQGPYEQYF
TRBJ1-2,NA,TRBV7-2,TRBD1,TGTGCCAGCAGCTCAGGGGGCGCCTATGGCTACACCTTC,CASSSGGAYGYTF
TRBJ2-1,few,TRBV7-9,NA,TGTGCCAGCAGCCCGCCGGGGTACAATGAGCAGTTCTTC,CASSPPGYNEQFF
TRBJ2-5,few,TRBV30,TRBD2,TGTGCCTGGAGTGTACGGTCCAGCGGGAGGGCCCGGGAGACCCAGTACTTC,CAWSVRSSGRARETQYF
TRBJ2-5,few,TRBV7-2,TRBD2,TGTGCCAGCAGCCGACTAGCGGGAGCGGGTTCGGAGACCCAGTACTTC,CASSRLAGAGSETQYF
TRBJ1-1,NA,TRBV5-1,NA,TGCGCCAGCAGCTTTTCCCCCTCGGGGGGGAACACTGAAGCTTTCTTT,CASSFSPSGGNTEAFF
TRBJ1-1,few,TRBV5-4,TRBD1,TGTGCCAGCAGCCACCGGGACAGTGAAGCTTTCTTT,CASSHRDSEAFF
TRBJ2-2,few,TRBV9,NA,TGTGCCAGCAGCTTTCACACGACGAACACCGGGGAGCTGTTTTTT,CASSFHTTNTGELFF
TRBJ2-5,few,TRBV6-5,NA,TGTGCCATCAGCCGATCGGGGACCCAGTACTTC,CAISRSGTQYF